These T cell receptor beta chains were read from a single sample in a study of early T cells in non-severe SARS-CoV-2 infection. TCRdb analysed the 5' RACE reads with MiXCR anew, one entry per CDR3 protein. The profile covers about 58,000 distinct CDR3 sequences, with roughly 12% appearing a single time and over 3% taken by the ten largest. The specimen was whole blood. These receptors came from an adult who was a healthcare worker with PCR-confirmed SARS-CoV-2 infection or an uninfected control (not recorded which). The CDR3 runs from the conserved cysteine through the conserved F or W. The D gene is left open where the match is weak. Where a row states a size, it is once, few, many or the class of an expanded clone; other rows omit it.

>TRBV30|-|-|TRBJ2-1
TGTGCCTGGAGCTGGGAACACAATGAGCAGTTCTTC
CAWSWEHNEQFF
>TRBV20-1|-|TRBD2|TRBJ2-2
TGCAGTGCTCAACCTCCTAGCGGGGGAAACACCGGGGAGCTGTTTTTT
CSAQPPSGGNTGELFF
>TRBV6-1|-|-|TRBJ2-1
TGTGCCAGCATCCGGTCTGGAATCTACAATGAGCAGTTCTTC
CASIRSGIYNEQFF
>TRBV12-3/TRBV12-4|-|-|TRBJ1-5
TGTGCCAGCAGACGGGACATCCGCAATCAGCCCCAGCATTTT
CASRRDIRNQPQHF
>TRBV11-2|few|-|TRBJ2-2
TGTGCCAGCAGTTTTGTCGTAGACGCCGGGGAGCTGTTTTTT
CASSFVVDAGELFF
>TRBV28|-|TRBD1|TRBJ2-3
TGTGCCAGCAGTGACAGGGGGGCGACAGATACGCAGTATTTT
CASSDRGATDTQYF
>TRBV18|many|-|TRBJ1-6
TGTGCCAGCTCACCAAGCAGGGGAGGTTCACCCCTCCACTTT
CASSPSRGGSPLHF
>TRBV7-2|few|TRBD2|TRBJ2-7
TGTGCCAGCAGCAGCGGAAGCGGGAGGGCCAGCTACGAGCAGTACTTC
CASSSGSGRASYEQYF
>TRBV2|many|-|TRBJ2-5
TGTGCCAGCACCGGGACACCACAAGAGACCCAGTACTTC
CASTGTPQETQYF
>TRBV5-1|many|TRBD1|TRBJ2-7
TGCGCCAGCAGCCCCGGGACAGGGCCTACGCAGCAGTACTTC
CASSPGTGPTQQYF
>TRBV6-5|-|-|TRBJ1-1
TGTGCCAGCAGTTACTCGGGGGTACGGCTCACTGAAGCTTTCTTT
CASSYSGVRLTEAFF
>TRBV20-1|-|TRBD2|TRBJ2-3
TGCAGTGCTGGAGGGACTAGCGGAGATACGCAGTATTTT
CSAGGTSGDTQYF
>TRBV27|-|-|TRBJ1-2
TGTGCCAGCAGTTTGTCGGGGACAAATGGCTACACCTTC
CASSLSGTNGYTF